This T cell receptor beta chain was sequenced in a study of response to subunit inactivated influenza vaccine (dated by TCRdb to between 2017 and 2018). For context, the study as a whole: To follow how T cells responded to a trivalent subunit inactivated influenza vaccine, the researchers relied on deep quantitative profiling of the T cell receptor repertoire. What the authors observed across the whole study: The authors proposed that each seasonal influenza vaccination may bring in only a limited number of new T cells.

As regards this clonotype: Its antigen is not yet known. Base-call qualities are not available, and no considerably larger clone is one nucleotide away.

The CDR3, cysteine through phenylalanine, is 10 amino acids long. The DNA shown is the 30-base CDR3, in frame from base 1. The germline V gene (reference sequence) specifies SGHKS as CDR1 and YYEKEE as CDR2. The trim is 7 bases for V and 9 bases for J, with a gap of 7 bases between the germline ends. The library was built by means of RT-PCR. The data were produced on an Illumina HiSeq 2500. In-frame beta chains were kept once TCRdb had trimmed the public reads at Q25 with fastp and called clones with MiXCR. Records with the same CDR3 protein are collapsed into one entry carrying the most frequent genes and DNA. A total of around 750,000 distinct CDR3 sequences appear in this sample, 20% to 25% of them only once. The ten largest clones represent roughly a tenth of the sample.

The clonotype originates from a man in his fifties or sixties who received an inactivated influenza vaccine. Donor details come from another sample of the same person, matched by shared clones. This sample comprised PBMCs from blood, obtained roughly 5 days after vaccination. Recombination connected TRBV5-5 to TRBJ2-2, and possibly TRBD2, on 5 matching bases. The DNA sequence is TGTGCCAGCGGGAGCCGGGAGCTGTTTTTT. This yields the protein CASGSRELFF.